This T cell receptor beta chain was captured in a study of T cell repertoires in cytomegalovirus infection. The overall study: Signatures in public TCR beta sequences pointed to both CMV infection and matching HLA type.

Broader study findings: Totalled public TCR beta family frequency picked out people who carried CMV plus the relevant HLA. CMV-specific HLA-C-restricted TCR beta clonotypes dominated the ex vivo response.

There are 17 residues in the CDR3. V was shortened by 7 bases and J by 0 bases, with 19 bases between the two germline ends. TCRdb reprocessed the reads with MiXCR, giving one entry per CDR3 protein. The profile shows 150,000 to 200,000 distinct CDR3 sequences, 13% to 15% of them singletons. A few counts support this clonotype. What it binds is not known. Material: PBMCs. The V call is TRBV12-3 or TRBV12-4, the J call TRBJ2-1; TRBD2 might be the D (6 bases). This receptor was obtained from a human donor in good health (CMV status not recorded). Some clones in this sample may be carry-over from other donors' samples. The CDR3 sequence: CASTPGAGMSSYNEQFF. CDR3 sequence (DNA): TGTGCCAGCACCCCGGGAGCGGGTATGAGCTCCTACAATGAGCAGTTCTTC.